The 25 T cell receptor beta chains given below trace back to one sample, sequenced in a study of blood T cell repertoires in COVID-19. TCRdb's copy holds only in-frame clones and misses some; the assay was immunoSEQ multiplex PCR. The sample yields some 260,000 clones, approximately 79% seen once. What was sequenced was peripheral blood. These receptors were collected from an elderly woman with active or convalescent COVID-19.

This rearrangement joins TRBV5-1 to TRBJ1-1; D not resolved. Trimming shortened V by 0 bases and J by 4 bases, and 13 bases separated the two germline ends. The CDR3 length is 15 residues. The germline V gene encodes CDR1 SGHRS and CDR2 YFSETQ. This CDR3 reads CASSLGPPPSTEAFF. CDR3 nucleotides: TGCGCCAGCAGCTTGGGGCCACCACCCAGCACTGAAGCTTTCTTT. Based on the CDR3 plus reference TRBV5-1 and TRBJ1-1, the full variable domain is KAGVTQTPRYLIKTRGQQVTLSCSPISGHRSVSWYQQTPGQGLQFLFEYFSETQRNKGNFPGRFSGRQFSNSRSEMNVSTLELGDSALYLCASSLGPPPSTEAFFGQGTRLTVV.

This clone was seen just once. This chain joins TRBV7-9 and TRBJ1-2, with 8 bases identical to TRBD1. The ends lost 5 bases at V and 8 bases at J; junction bases unmatched: 7. Germline V gene data show CDR1 as SEHNR and CDR2 as FQNEAQ (reference sequence). The CDR3 covers 13 residues. The CDR3 sequence is CASSNTGTGGYTF. CDR3 in DNA: TGTGCCAGCAGCAATACAGGGACAGGCGGCTACACCTTC.

V usage is TRBV5-1 and J usage is TRBJ2-6, with 7 nucleotides matching TRBD1. This CDR3 spans 18 amino acids. CDR1 and CDR2 from the germline V gene are SGHRS and YFSETQ. The junction had 6 bases not matched to a gene; V was cut back by 0 bases and J by 0 bases. CDR3 residues: CASSLGGTVHSGANVLTF. CDR3 coding DNA: TGCGCCAGCAGCTTGGGTGGGACAGTGCACTCTGGGGCCAACGTCCTGACTTTC.

This clone appeared once. The chain combines TRBV7-9 with TRBJ1-1; TRBD1 agrees at 8 bases. Germline CDR1 and CDR2: SEHNR and FQNEAQ (reference sequence). The CDR3 loop spans 16 amino acids. V lost 8 bases, J lost 8 bases, and 19 bases stayed unmatched. The CDR3 coding sequence is TGTGCCAGCTGGGCGGCCGGGACAGGAAGAACCAACGAAGCTTTCTTT. Translated: CASWAAGTGRTNEAFF.

The rearrangement links TRBV25-1 to TRBJ1-1; D perhaps matches TRBD1 (5 bases). This CDR3 comprises 15 residues. Germline V CDR1 and CDR2: MGHDK, SYGVNS. V lost 3 bases to trimming and J lost 2 bases, with 13 bases between them. DNA of the CDR3: TGTGCCAGCAGTGATACGGGGACTGACAACACTGAAGCTTTCTTT. The encoded protein is CASSDTGTDNTEAFF.

This clone has just one count. V and J are TRBV30 and TRBJ2-1, with TRBD1 matching over 11 bases. The germline CDR1 and CDR2 sequences are GTSNPN and SVGIG (reference sequence). V lost 2 bases, J lost 9 bases, and 9 bases stayed unmatched. The CDR3 contains 15 residues. The CDR3: CAWSQGQGAGVEQFF. The DNA of the CDR3 is TGTGCCTGGAGTCAAGGACAGGGGGCAGGGGTTGAGCAGTTCTTC.

For this clone: A junction boundary mismatches the germline segment, possibly from a read error. V and J are TRBV12-3 or TRBV12-4 and TRBJ2-2; D perhaps matches TRBD2 (5 bases). This CDR3 has 13 residues. The CDR3: CASSKENTGELLF. CDR3 DNA sequence: TGTGCCAGCAGTAAGGAGAACACCGGGGAGCTGCTTTTT.

The chain has TRBV10-1 and TRBJ1-1, with TRBD1 identical over 10 bases. The germline V gene encodes CDR1 WNHNN and CDR2 SYGVQD (reference sequence). This CDR3 contains 13 residues. After removal of 4 bases from V and 4 bases from J, the junction contained 0 bases not matched to a gene. Here the CDR3 DNA reads TGCGCCAGCAGTGGACAGGGGGCCACTGAAGCTTTCTTT. As protein: CASSGQGATEAFF.

V usage is TRBV19 and J usage is TRBJ2-2; 7 bases fit TRBD1. Germline lookup yields CDR1 LNHDA and CDR2 SQIVND (reference sequence). The junction had 3 bases not matched to a gene; V was cut back by 5 bases and J by 3 bases. There are 14 residues in the CDR3. The CDR3 loop is CASSGRGHTGELFF. DNA of the CDR3: TGTGCCAGTAGTGGAAGGGGGCACACCGGGGAGCTGTTTTTT.

The chain has TRBV28 and TRBJ2-7; TRBD2 might be the D (6 bases). V gave up 7 bases and J gave up 0 bases, with 10 bases separating them. The germline V gene encodes CDR1 MDHEN and CDR2 SYDVKM. The CDR3 is made up of 13 amino acids. The CDR3 protein is CASTGVRSYEQYF. DNA for the CDR3: TGTGCCAGCACGGGAGTACGCTCCTACGAGCAGTACTTC.

This clone appeared a single time. V and J are TRBV19 and TRBJ1-3, with D perhaps TRBD1 (5 bases). The CDR3 contains 15 residues. V was cut by 8 bases and J by 0 bases, with 14 bases left in between. Germline CDR1 LNHDA, CDR2 SQIVND (reference sequence). This CDR3 reads CASGKGLTSGNTIYF. DNA of the CDR3: TGTGCCAGTGGCAAGGGACTGACCTCTGGAAACACCATATATTTT.

The chain combines TRBV19 with TRBJ1-5; tentative D call: TRBD1 (6 bases). Germline CDR1 is LNHDA and CDR2 is SQIVND (reference sequence). V was cut by 4 bases and J by 3 bases, with 13 bases left in between. The CDR3 contains 15 residues. Here the CDR3 DNA reads TGTGCCAGTAGTACGGGACACCACCTCAATCAGCCCCAGCATTTT. Its protein is CASSTGHHLNQPQHF.

The genes are TRBV28 and TRBJ1-4, with TRBD1 matching 7 bases. Germline loops: CDR1 MDHEN, CDR2 SYDVKM. Trimming cost V 6 bases and J 8 bases; bases outside gene matches: 12. The CDR3 is 15 residues long. The CDR3 sequence: CASRETGQTREKLFF. CDR3 DNA sequence: TGTGCCAGCAGGGAGACAGGGCAAACTCGAGAAAAACTGTTTTTT. The variable domain in full, with the rest retrieved from reference TRBV28 and TRBJ1-4, is DVKVTQSSRYLVKRTGEKVFLECVQDMDHENMFWYRQDPGLGLRLIYFSYDVKMKEKGDIPEGYSVSREKKERFSLILESASTNQTSMYLCASRETGQTREKLFFGSGTQLSVL.

This clone came up a few times. V gene TRBV7-9 combines with J gene TRBJ1-2; 8 bases map to TRBD1. Trimming took 2 bases from V and 2 from J; bases not matched to a gene: 4. Looked up from germline, CDR1 is SEHNR and CDR2 is FQNEAQ (reference sequence). The CDR3 extends over 15 amino acids. CDR3 protein: CASSLYRGVNYGYTF. In nucleotides, the CDR3 is TGTGCCAGCAGCTTATACAGGGGGGTGAACTATGGCTACACCTTC.

This clone was recorded only once. V gene TRBV7-2 combines with J gene TRBJ2-1, with TRBD2 identical over 8 bases. From germline, CDR1 is SGHTA and CDR2 FQGNSA. The CDR3 has 13 amino acids. With V trimmed by 10 bases and J by 2 bases, 4 bases remained unmatched. The CDR3 protein is CATSGGPYNEQFF. CDR3 nucleotide sequence: TGTGCCACTTCGGGGGGGCCCTACAATGAGCAGTTCTTC.

This chain links TRBV5-1 with TRBJ2-7; D possibly corresponds to TRBD2 (5 bases). This CDR3 region has 15 residues. V shed 0 bases and J shed 1 base, with 11 bases lying between them. Germline-derived CDR1 and CDR2 are SGHRS and YFSETQ. CDR3 bases: TGCGCCAGCAGCTTGGCACAGCCGGGGTCCTACGAGCAGTACTTC. Residues: CASSLAQPGSYEQYF.

The chain joins TRBV20-1 to TRBJ2-3; the match to TRBD1 covers 7 bases. CDR3 length: 11 amino acids. Germline CDR1 DFQATT, CDR2 SNEGSKA (reference sequence). CDR3 sequence reads: CKGQLTDTQYF. The CDR3 nucleotides read TGCAAGGGACAGCTCACAGATACGCAGTATTTT.

The chain couples TRBV7-2 to TRBJ2-2; a weak D match, TRBD2 (5 bases). CDR3 length: 17 residues. With 5 bases removed from V and 1 base from J, the gap between germline ends came to 17 bases. Germline V gene sequence: CDR1 SGHTA, CDR2 FQGNSA. This CDR3 reads CASSPSLGAMNTGELFF. The CDR3 DNA reads as TGTGCCAGCAGCCCCTCATTGGGAGCGATGAACACCGGGGAGCTGTTTTTT.

This clone was seen a single time. The V call is TRBV7-2, the J call TRBJ2-3; D uncertain. The germline V gene has CDR1 SGHTA and CDR2 FQGNSA. The CDR3 is 13 amino acids. V was clipped by 5 bases and J by 2 bases, with 8 bases between them. The CDR3 region is CASSLQFTDTQYF. The CDR3 DNA sequence: TGTGCCAGCAGCCTCCAGTTCACAGATACGCAGTATTTT. Supplemented by reference TRBV7-2 and TRBJ2-3, the full variable domain reads GAGVSQSPSNKVTEKGKDVELRCDPISGHTALYWYRQSLGQGLEFLIYFQGNSAPDKSGLPSDRFSAERTGGSVSTLTIQRTQQEDSAVYLCASSLQFTDTQYFGPGTRLTVL.

This sequence joins TRBV15 and TRBJ1-2, with D possibly matching TRBD1 (6 bases). V lost 2 bases to trimming and J lost 5 bases, with 18 bases between them. CDR1 LNHNV and CDR2 YYDKDF come from the germline V gene (reference sequence). The CDR3 is 16 amino acids. DNA for the CDR3: TGTGCCACCAGCAGACCGAGGGGGTTTTCAGGGTATGGCTACACCTTC. Its protein is CATSRPRGFSGYGYTF.

The chain carries TRBV5-4 and TRBJ2-5; D perhaps matches TRBD2 (6 bases). Germline V lookup: CDR1 SGHNT, CDR2 YYREEE (reference sequence). This CDR3 has 15 amino acids. The V end lost 0 bases, the J end lost 2 bases, and 11 bases lay between the germline ends. CDR3 DNA sequence: TGTGCCAGCAGCTTGGTTGCGGGGTTGCAAGAGACCCAGTACTTC. This gives the protein CASSLVAGLQETQYF.

This chain connects TRBV5-4 to TRBJ1-1; a weak D match, TRBD1 (5 bases). Between the trimmed V and J ends, which lost 3 bases and 4 bases, there was a span of 13 bases. Per the germline V gene, CDR1 is SGHNT and CDR2 is YYREEE (reference sequence). The CDR3 runs to 14 residues. In DNA, the CDR3 is TGTGCCAGCAGCTCCAACTCTAGGGGCACTGAAGCTTTCTTT. It encodes CASSSNSRGTEAFF.

CDR3 coding DNA: TGTGCCAGCAGCAGTGGGCTGGTTGGGGAGCAGTTCTTC. Protein sequence: CASSSGLVGEQFF. The chain employs TRBV9 and TRBJ2-1; D gene uncertain. The CDR3 length is 13 residues. The germline CDR1 and CDR2 sequences are SGDLS and YYNGEE. Between the trimmed V and J ends, which lost 4 bases and 10 bases, there was a span of 15 bases.

The J gene is TRBJ2-1, the V gene TRBV18; D perhaps matches TRBD2 (6 bases). Germline V gene sequence: CDR1 KGHSH, CDR2 LQKENI. The CDR3 sequence is 15 residues long. V was cut by 3 bases and J by 1 base, with 10 bases left in between. The CDR3, as DNA: TGTGCCAGCTCACCGCCAGGGACTTCCTACAATGAGCAGTTCTTC. It translates to CASSPPGTSYNEQFF.

This clone was picked up a small number of times. This chain links TRBV10-1 with TRBJ1-5, with D perhaps matching TRBD1 (6 bases). CDR3 length: 15 residues. The V gene lost 4 bases and the J gene lost 1 base, with 11 bases spanning the gap. Germline-derived CDR1 and CDR2 are WNHNN and SYGVQD (reference sequence). CDR3 protein: CASSGAGGSNQPQHF. CDR3 bases: TGCGCCAGCAGTGGGGCGGGGGGCAGCAATCAGCCCCAGCATTTT.